This T cell receptor beta chain was recorded in a study of cytomegalovirus exposure and HLA in healthy donors. Per the germline V gene, CDR1 is MNHEY and CDR2 is SMNVEV (reference sequence). This CDR3 has 13 residues. V lost 2 bases, J lost 5 bases, and 9 bases lay in between. Vbeta (60) and Jbeta (13) primers were used in the PCR. Clones were read by immunoSEQ multiplex PCR, and TCRdb kept only the in-frame ones, dropping some. Among roughly 160,000 clones listed, about three quarters were seen once. This clonotype was sampled from a girl between 10 and 17 years old in good health and CMV-seronegative. Sequencing input: PBMCs. The V call is TRBV27, the J call TRBJ1-2; D perhaps matches TRBD1 (5 bases). CDR3 loop: CASSLGRDYGYTF. The CDR3 DNA sequence: TGTGCCAGCAGTTTAGGCAGGGATTATGGCTACACCTTC.